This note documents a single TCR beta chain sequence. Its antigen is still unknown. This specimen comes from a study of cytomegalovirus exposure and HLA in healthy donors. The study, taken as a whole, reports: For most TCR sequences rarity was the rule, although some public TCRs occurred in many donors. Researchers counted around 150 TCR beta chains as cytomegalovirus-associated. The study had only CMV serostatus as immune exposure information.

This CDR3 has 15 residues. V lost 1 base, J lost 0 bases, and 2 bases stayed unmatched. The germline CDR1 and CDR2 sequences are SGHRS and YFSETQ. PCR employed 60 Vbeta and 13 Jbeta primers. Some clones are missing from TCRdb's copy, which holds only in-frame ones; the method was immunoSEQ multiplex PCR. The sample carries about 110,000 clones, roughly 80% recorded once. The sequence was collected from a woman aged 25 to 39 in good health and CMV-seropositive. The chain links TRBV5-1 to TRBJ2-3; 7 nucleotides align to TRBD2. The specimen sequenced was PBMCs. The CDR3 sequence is CASSLLAASTDTQYF. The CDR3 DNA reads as TGCGCCAGCAGCTTGCTAGCGGCTAGCACAGATACGCAGTATTTT.